The rows below give T cell receptor beta chains drawn from one sample of a study of control samples from healthy donors and cancer patients. TCRdb's table, derived via immunoSEQ multiplex PCR, lists solely in-frame clones and lacks some. The data show approximately 100,000 clones, approximately 90% seen once. Material: blood. The source of these receptors is a woman under 30 in good health. Both conserved end residues are part of each CDR3. Each record gives: J gene, V gene, D gene, clone size, CDR3 DNA, CDR3 protein. D genes are given only for firm matches. The size field is filled for only some rows; it gives once, few, many or a size class.

J gene: TRBJ1-1; V gene: TRBV19; D gene: .; clone size: .; CDR3 DNA: TGTGCCAGTAGTAGATTTACAGGGAACACTGAAGCTTTCTTT; CDR3 protein: CASSRFTGNTEAFF
J gene: TRBJ2-7; V gene: TRBV27; D gene: TRBD1; clone size: .; CDR3 DNA: TGTGCCAGCAGTGTTACCGGGACAGGATTC; CDR3 protein: CASSVTGTGF
J gene: TRBJ2-7; V gene: TRBV7-2; D gene: .; clone size: .; CDR3 DNA: TGTGCCAGCAGCAACTATGGGGGGCAGGGGTTGGACGAGCAGTACTTC; CDR3 protein: CASSNYGGQGLDEQYF
J gene: TRBJ2-2; V gene: TRBV28; D gene: .; clone size: .; CDR3 DNA: TGTGCCAGCAGTTTATCCACAGAAGGAGAGAACACCGGGGAGCTGTTTTTT; CDR3 protein: CASSLSTEGENTGELFF
J gene: TRBJ1-2; V gene: TRBV6-5; D gene: .; clone size: .; CDR3 DNA: TGTGCCAGCAGTTTCGTCGGAGACCCAAACTATGGCTACACCTTC; CDR3 protein: CASSFVGDPNYGYTF
J gene: TRBJ2-5; V gene: TRBV29-1; D gene: .; clone size: .; CDR3 DNA: TGCAGCGTTGACAACCACAAACAAGAGACCCAGTACTTC; CDR3 protein: CSVDNHKQETQYF
J gene: TRBJ2-2; V gene: TRBV9; D gene: .; clone size: .; CDR3 DNA: TGTGCCAGCAGCCCTCATGATATTACGAACACCGGGGAGCTGTTTTTT; CDR3 protein: CASSPHDITNTGELFF
J gene: TRBJ1-4; V gene: TRBV11-2; D gene: .; clone size: .; CDR3 DNA: TGTGCCAGCAGCTTAGATCGGGCTTACGGTGAAAAACTGTTTTTT; CDR3 protein: CASSLDRAYGEKLFF
J gene: TRBJ1-2; V gene: TRBV7-9; D gene: .; clone size: .; CDR3 DNA: TGTGCCAGCTTACCCGGTGGGAGGGCGGGTAACTATGGCTACACCTTC; CDR3 protein: CASLPGGRAGNYGYTF
J gene: TRBJ2-3; V gene: TRBV24-1; D gene: .; clone size: .; CDR3 DNA: TGTGCCACCACAGATACGCAGTATTTT; CDR3 protein: CATTDTQYF
J gene: TRBJ2-1; V gene: TRBV9; D gene: .; clone size: .; CDR3 DNA: TGTGCCAGCAGCGTAGAGGGGACCCGCTCCTACAATGAGCAGTTCTTC; CDR3 protein: CASSVEGTRSYNEQFF
J gene: TRBJ1-1; V gene: TRBV6-5; D gene: .; clone size: .; CDR3 DNA: TGTGCCAGCAGTTACTCACAGGCGTCGGGTGAAGCTTTCTTT; CDR3 protein: CASSYSQASGEAFF
J gene: TRBJ2-7; V gene: TRBV5-6; D gene: .; clone size: once; CDR3 DNA: TGTGCCAGCAGCCTGCCGGGGCAGGCCACCTACGAGCAGTACTTC; CDR3 protein: CASSLPGQATYEQYF
J gene: TRBJ1-3; V gene: TRBV3-1/TRBV3-2; D gene: .; clone size: .; CDR3 DNA: TGTGCCAGCAGCCAAGTATTGTATGGAAACACCATATATTTT; CDR3 protein: CASSQVLYGNTIYF
J gene: TRBJ2-1; V gene: TRBV3-1/TRBV3-2; D gene: .; clone size: .; CDR3 DNA: TGTGCCAGCAGCCAAGATCGAAATGAGCAGTTCTTC; CDR3 protein: CASSQDRNEQFF
J gene: TRBJ1-4; V gene: TRBV7-2; D gene: .; clone size: .; CDR3 DNA: TGTGCCAGCAGCCCTCCTAGACAGGCCCTTAATGAAAAACTGTTTTTT; CDR3 protein: CASSPPRQALNEKLFF
J gene: TRBJ1-2; V gene: TRBV5-1; D gene: .; clone size: .; CDR3 DNA: TGCGCCAGCAGCTTGCCGACAGACTATGGCTACACCTTC; CDR3 protein: CASSLPTDYGYTF
J gene: TRBJ1-6; V gene: TRBV4-1; D gene: .; clone size: .; CDR3 DNA: TGCGCCAGCAGCCAAGAGGACGGTTCACCCCTCCACTTT; CDR3 protein: CASSQEDGSPLHF
J gene: TRBJ1-3; V gene: TRBV29-1; D gene: TRBD1; clone size: .; CDR3 DNA: TGCAGCGTTCGGGGGACAGGAGACTCTGGAAACACCATATATTTT; CDR3 protein: CSVRGTGDSGNTIYF
J gene: TRBJ2-3; V gene: TRBV6-4; D gene: TRBD2; clone size: .; CDR3 DNA: TGTGCCAGCAGTGCTAGCGGGGGGGCAGATACGCAGTATTTT; CDR3 protein: CASSASGGADTQYF
J gene: TRBJ1-1; V gene: TRBV27; D gene: .; clone size: .; CDR3 DNA: TGTGCCAGCAGTTTAGTAGGACGGAACACTGAAGCTTTCTTT; CDR3 protein: CASSLVGRNTEAFF
J gene: TRBJ2-5; V gene: TRBV7-7; D gene: .; clone size: .; CDR3 DNA: TGTGCCAGCAGCTTTCTCGAGAGGGGGACCCAGTACTTC; CDR3 protein: CASSFLERGTQYF
J gene: TRBJ2-3; V gene: TRBV6-4; D gene: TRBD2; clone size: .; CDR3 DNA: TGTGCCAGCAGCCCACTAGCGGGGGGTACAGATACGCAGTATTTT; CDR3 protein: CASSPLAGGTDTQYF
J gene: TRBJ2-5; V gene: TRBV15; D gene: .; clone size: .; CDR3 DNA: TGTGCCACCAGCAGAGGTAGAGGGGAAGAGACCCAGTACTTC; CDR3 protein: CATSRGRGEETQYF
J gene: TRBJ2-7; V gene: TRBV7-2; D gene: TRBD2; clone size: .; CDR3 DNA: TGTGCCAGCAGCTTAGCGGGGGGGAGCTCCTACGAGCAGTACTTC; CDR3 protein: CASSLAGGSSYEQYF
J gene: TRBJ1-2; V gene: TRBV5-5; D gene: .; clone size: .; CDR3 DNA: TGTGCCAGCAGCTTTCTCTCTGGGCCGGGGTACACCTTC; CDR3 protein: CASSFLSGPGYTF
J gene: TRBJ2-7; V gene: TRBV14; D gene: .; clone size: .; CDR3 DNA: TGTGCCAGCAGCCGCACTTCGGACAACCTTTCCTACGAGCAGTACTTC; CDR3 protein: CASSRTSDNLSYEQYF
J gene: TRBJ1-1; V gene: TRBV5-6; D gene: .; clone size: .; CDR3 DNA: TGTGCCAGCAGCTCAGACCCGACAGTCATGAACACTGAAGCTTTCTTT; CDR3 protein: CASSSDPTVMNTEAFF
J gene: TRBJ2-3; V gene: TRBV5-1; D gene: TRBD2; clone size: .; CDR3 DNA: TGCGCCAGCAGCTTGGAGTCTAGCGGGGGAGGATCGCAGTATTTT; CDR3 protein: CASSLESSGGGSQYF
J gene: TRBJ1-5; V gene: TRBV3-1/TRBV3-2; D gene: TRBD1; clone size: .; CDR3 DNA: TGTGCCAGCAGCCGAACAGCCGGGACAGGTCGGGGGGATCAGCCCCAGCATTTT; CDR3 protein: CASSRTAGTGRGDQPQHF
J gene: TRBJ2-5; V gene: TRBV19; D gene: .; clone size: .; CDR3 DNA: TGTGCCAGTAGTCGAGCCACCAGGCAAGAGACCCAGTACTTC; CDR3 protein: CASSRATRQETQYF
J gene: TRBJ2-1; V gene: TRBV6-4; D gene: .; clone size: .; CDR3 DNA: TGTGCCAGCAGTGACTCGAGAGAGACGGGGGTTATTAATGAGCAGTTCTTC; CDR3 protein: CASSDSRETGVINEQFF
J gene: TRBJ1-4; V gene: TRBV9; D gene: .; clone size: .; CDR3 DNA: TGTGCCAGCAGCGCCCGACATGGAGAAAATGAAAAACTGTTTTTT; CDR3 protein: CASSARHGENEKLFF
J gene: TRBJ1-2; V gene: TRBV18; D gene: .; clone size: .; CDR3 DNA: TGTGCCAGCTCACCACTCAAGGGGGGTAACTATGGCTACACCTTC; CDR3 protein: CASSPLKGGNYGYTF
J gene: TRBJ1-2; V gene: TRBV19; D gene: TRBD1; clone size: .; CDR3 DNA: TGTGCCAGTAGTATAGAACGCGGACAGGGGACCTATGGCTACACCTTC; CDR3 protein: CASSIERGQGTYGYTF
J gene: TRBJ1-1; V gene: TRBV20-1; D gene: .; clone size: once; CDR3 DNA: TGCAGTGCTAGAGTGGCCACTGAAGCTTTCTTT; CDR3 protein: CSARVATEAFF
J gene: TRBJ1-2; V gene: TRBV13; D gene: .; clone size: .; CDR3 DNA: TGTGCCAGCAGCTTAGGACTCAAGAGCTCTGGCTACACCTTC; CDR3 protein: CASSLGLKSSGYTF
J gene: TRBJ1-4; V gene: TRBV19; D gene: TRBD1; clone size: .; CDR3 DNA: TGTGCCAGTAGGGAGACAGGGGCAACTAATGAAAAACTGTTTTTT; CDR3 protein: CASRETGATNEKLFF
J gene: TRBJ1-1; V gene: TRBV6-4; D gene: .; clone size: .; CDR3 DNA: TGTGCCAGCAGTAGGGTGGGCACTGAAGCTTTCTTT; CDR3 protein: CASSRVGTEAFF
J gene: TRBJ1-2; V gene: TRBV7-8; D gene: TRBD1; clone size: .; CDR3 DNA: TGTGCCAGCAGCTTAGCGCAGGGGGGCTATGGCTACACCTTC; CDR3 protein: CASSLAQGGYGYTF
J gene: TRBJ2-2; V gene: TRBV27; D gene: TRBD2; clone size: .; CDR3 DNA: TGTGCCAGCAGGTATAGCGGGGTCAACACCGGGGAGCTGTTTTTT; CDR3 protein: CASRYSGVNTGELFF